The rows below give T cell receptor beta chains drawn from one sample of a study of blood T cell repertoires in COVID-19. Some clones are missing from TCRdb's copy, which holds only in-frame ones; the method was immunoSEQ multiplex PCR. The repertoire holds approximately 400,000 clones, with about nine tenths as singletons. The sequencing sample was made of peripheral blood. Source of these receptors: a woman aged 45-60 years with COVID-19, enrolled during active disease. CDR3s include the opening cysteine and the closing phenylalanine or tryptophan. The order of the fields is D gene, V gene, clone size, J gene, CDR3 protein, CDR3 DNA. A D gene is named only where the DNA matches it firmly. Expanded clones are given a class, and other clones once, few, many or no size at all.

d_call: TRBD1
v_call: TRBV6-6
clone_size: .
j_call: TRBJ1-2
cdr3_aa: CASSYEGAYGYTF
cdr3_nt: TGTGCCAGCAGTTACGAGGGGGCGTATGGCTACACCTTC

d_call: TRBD2
v_call: TRBV7-9
clone_size: many
j_call: TRBJ2-1
cdr3_aa: CASSSRTSGGDEQFF
cdr3_nt: TGTGCCAGCAGCTCCCGGACTAGCGGGGGAGATGAGCAGTTCTTC

d_call: .
v_call: TRBV9
clone_size: .
j_call: TRBJ1-5
cdr3_aa: CASSTDGLSNQPQHF
cdr3_nt: TGTGCCAGCAGCACGGACGGACTGAGCAATCAGCCCCAGCATTTT

d_call: .
v_call: TRBV18
clone_size: .
j_call: TRBJ1-1
cdr3_aa: CASSPPPGNTEAFF
cdr3_nt: TGTGCCAGCTCACCACCTCCGGGGAACACTGAAGCTTTCTTT

d_call: TRBD2
v_call: TRBV20-1
clone_size: .
j_call: TRBJ2-5
cdr3_aa: CSALTSGTQYF
cdr3_nt: TGCAGTGCTTTGACTAGCGGGACCCAGTACTTC

d_call: TRBD1
v_call: TRBV9
clone_size: .
j_call: TRBJ1-1
cdr3_aa: CASSRSQGMNTEAFF
cdr3_nt: TGTGCCAGCAGCCGCTCACAGGGGATGAACACTGAAGCTTTCTTT

d_call: .
v_call: TRBV28
clone_size: once
j_call: TRBJ2-7
cdr3_aa: CASSQRGLYEQYF
cdr3_nt: TGTGCCAGCAGTCAAAGAGGACTCTACGAGCAGTACTTC

d_call: .
v_call: TRBV3-1/TRBV3-2
clone_size: .
j_call: TRBJ1-1
cdr3_aa: CASSQDSYGGRAFF
cdr3_nt: TGTGCCAGCAGCCAAGATTCCTACGGGGGAAGGGCTTTCTTT

d_call: .
v_call: TRBV28
clone_size: .
j_call: TRBJ2-5
cdr3_aa: CASSLRVGYQETQYF
cdr3_nt: TGTGCCAGCAGTTTACGAGTCGGGTACCAAGAGACCCAGTACTTC

d_call: .
v_call: TRBV7-2
clone_size: .
j_call: TRBJ2-1
cdr3_aa: CASRARAGAFNEQFF
cdr3_nt: TGTGCCAGCAGAGCGCGTGCGGGGGCCTTCAATGAGCAGTTCTTC

d_call: .
v_call: TRBV20-1
clone_size: .
j_call: TRBJ2-1
cdr3_aa: CSASHGGINNEQFF
cdr3_nt: TGCAGTGCTAGTCACGGGGGAATTAACAATGAGCAGTTCTTC

d_call: .
v_call: TRBV6-5
clone_size: .
j_call: TRBJ1-2
cdr3_aa: CASWGGEDYGYTF
cdr3_nt: TGTGCCAGCTGGGGAGGGGAGGACTATGGCTACACCTTC

d_call: TRBD1
v_call: TRBV19
clone_size: .
j_call: TRBJ2-7
cdr3_aa: CASSSPGTEKGEQYF
cdr3_nt: TGTGCCAGTAGTTCCCCGGGGACAGAGAAGGGCGAGCAGTACTTC

d_call: .
v_call: TRBV9
clone_size: .
j_call: TRBJ1-2
cdr3_aa: CASSAVGGIGYTF
cdr3_nt: TGTGCCAGCAGCGCAGTGGGGGGGATTGGCTACACCTTC

d_call: .
v_call: TRBV3-1/TRBV3-2
clone_size: .
j_call: TRBJ1-6
cdr3_aa: CASSPSSADSPLHF
cdr3_nt: TGTGCCAGCAGCCCCTCGTCTGCGGATTCACCCCTCCACTTT

d_call: TRBD1
v_call: TRBV6-5
clone_size: .
j_call: TRBJ1-1
cdr3_aa: CASTRDSLGTEAFF
cdr3_nt: TGTGCCAGCACCCGGGACAGCCTAGGAACTGAAGCTTTCTTT

d_call: TRBD1
v_call: TRBV6-5
clone_size: .
j_call: TRBJ2-1
cdr3_aa: CASTNRGANEQFF
cdr3_nt: TGTGCCAGCACCAACAGGGGAGCCAATGAGCAGTTCTTC

d_call: TRBD1
v_call: TRBV9
clone_size: .
j_call: TRBJ2-2
cdr3_aa: CASSVLGTGAGELFF
cdr3_nt: TGTGCCAGCAGCGTTTTAGGGACAGGGGCCGGGGAGCTGTTTTTT

d_call: .
v_call: TRBV4-1
clone_size: once
j_call: TRBJ2-1
cdr3_aa: CASSALGTPYNEQFF
cdr3_nt: TGCGCCTCGTCTGCCCTCGGGACTCCCTACAATGAGCAGTTCTTC

d_call: .
v_call: TRBV5-1
clone_size: once
j_call: TRBJ2-4
cdr3_aa: CASSSNTGKVENIQYF
cdr3_nt: TGCGCCAGCTCCAGTAACACAGGGAAAGTGGAAAACATTCAGTACTTC

d_call: .
v_call: TRBV12-3/TRBV12-4
clone_size: .
j_call: TRBJ1-1
cdr3_aa: CASSRGLNTEAFF
cdr3_nt: TGTGCCAGCAGCCGGGGGTTGAACACTGAAGCTTTCTTT

d_call: .
v_call: TRBV7-6
clone_size: .
j_call: TRBJ1-4
cdr3_aa: CASSPSGEKLFF
cdr3_nt: TGTGCCAGCAGCCCCTCGGGGGAAAAACTGTTTTTT

d_call: .
v_call: TRBV14
clone_size: .
j_call: TRBJ1-1
cdr3_aa: CASSPSSGTEAFF
cdr3_nt: TGTGCCAGCAGCCCCTCCTCCGGGACTGAAGCTTTCTTT

d_call: .
v_call: TRBV9
clone_size: .
j_call: TRBJ2-7
cdr3_aa: CASSVGQDSLGDEQYF
cdr3_nt: TGTGCCAGCAGCGTAGGGCAGGACAGTTTAGGGGACGAGCAGTACTTC

d_call: TRBD1
v_call: TRBV6-5
clone_size: .
j_call: TRBJ1-2
cdr3_aa: CASSYSGRTGRGYTF
cdr3_nt: TGTGCCAGCAGTTACTCGGGCCGGACAGGGCGTGGCTACACCTTC

d_call: .
v_call: TRBV6-5
clone_size: .
j_call: TRBJ1-1
cdr3_aa: CASIHRRNTEAFF
cdr3_nt: TGTGCCAGCATACACAGGAGGAACACTGAAGCTTTCTTT

d_call: TRBD2
v_call: TRBV27
clone_size: .
j_call: TRBJ2-3
cdr3_aa: CASSLLLAGGSDTQYF
cdr3_nt: TGTGCCAGCAGTTTATTGCTAGCGGGGGGATCAGATACGCAGTATTTT

d_call: TRBD1
v_call: TRBV5-5
clone_size: .
j_call: TRBJ2-2
cdr3_aa: CASSWTGSIDTGELFF
cdr3_nt: TGTGCCAGCAGCTGGACAGGGAGTATCGACACCGGGGAGCTGTTTTTT

d_call: TRBD1
v_call: TRBV2
clone_size: .
j_call: TRBJ1-2
cdr3_aa: CASRIGTGSGYTF
cdr3_nt: TGTGCCAGCAGAATAGGGACAGGCAGTGGCTACACCTTC